These T cell receptor beta chains were read from a single sample in a study of blood T cell repertoires in COVID-19. Sequencing was performed with immunoSEQ multiplex PCR; in TCRdb, only in-frame clones are kept and a portion is missing. Of about 55,000 clones in the sample, 90% were seen once. Sample: peripheral blood. Source of these receptors: a man aged 40-55 years with acute or convalescent COVID-19. Each CDR3 is given with its conserved first and last residue. D genes are given only for firm matches. The size entry is marked missing in some rows and otherwise reads once, few, many or a size class.

v_call	j_call	clone_size	d_call	cdr3_aa	cdr3_nt
TRBV3-1/TRBV3-2	TRBJ1-4	once	TRBD1	CASSQVPGQGINEKLFF	TGTGCCAGCAGCCAAGTACCGGGACAGGGGATTAATGAAAAACTGTTTTTT
TRBV7-9	TRBJ2-3	NA	TRBD1	CASSLGQGDTQYF	TGTGCCAGCAGCTTAGGACAGGGTGATACGCAGTATTTT
TRBV7-9	TRBJ2-1	NA	NA	CASSLASTDEQFF	TGTGCCAGCAGCTTAGCTAGCACCGATGAGCAGTTCTTC
TRBV14	TRBJ2-1	NA	TRBD2	CASSPSDEREGGNPYNEQFF	TGTGCCAGCAGCCCTTCGGACGAGCGGGAGGGAGGAAATCCATACAATGAGCAGTTCTTC
TRBV28	TRBJ1-5	NA	NA	CASSLVQIRNQPQHF	TGTGCCAGCAGTTTAGTCCAGATCCGCAATCAGCCCCAGCATTTT
TRBV2	TRBJ1-2	NA	NA	CASSEGAVADGYTF	TGTGCCAGCAGTGAAGGGGCGGTAGCGGATGGCTACACCTTC
TRBV10-2	TRBJ1-1	NA	TRBD1	CASSGQGNTEAFF	TGCGCCAGCAGTGGACAGGGGAACACTGAAGCTTTCTTT
TRBV9	TRBJ2-3	NA	TRBD1	CASSSQQGARTDTQYF	TGTGCCAGCAGCTCACAACAGGGGGCAAGGACAGATACGCAGTATTTT
TRBV18	TRBJ2-2	NA	TRBD2	CASSSTRLAVTGELFF	TGTGCCAGCTCATCCACCCGACTAGCCGTCACCGGGGAGCTGTTTTTT
TRBV10-1	TRBJ1-5	few	NA	CASSEVRRGRILGLNQPQHF	TGCGCCAGCAGTGAGGTGAGGCGGGGGCGAATTTTAGGTCTCAATCAGCCCCAGCATTTT
TRBV18	TRBJ1-1	NA	TRBD1	CASSPPAGGTEAFF	TGTGCCAGCTCACCACCGGCAGGGGGCACTGAAGCTTTCTTT
TRBV7-6	TRBJ2-7	NA	NA	CASSRGPVVDGLGEQYF	TGTGCCAGCAGCCGAGGCCCGGTCGTAGATGGATTGGGCGAGCAGTACTTC
TRBV4-1	TRBJ1-2	NA	NA	CASSPRGASYGYTF	TGCGCCAGCAGCCCCCGGGGTGCCAGCTATGGCTACACCTTC
TRBV5-1	TRBJ1-2	NA	NA	CASSSTGSEVYGYTF	TGCGCCAGCAGCTCTACAGGGTCGGAGGTCTATGGCTACACCTTC
TRBV19	TRBJ1-6	once	NA	CASSPLGGYNSPLHF	TGTGCCAGTAGCCCCCTAGGTGGATATAATTCACCCCTCCACTTT
TRBV6-6	TRBJ1-1	NA	TRBD1	CASSARDRGRGTEAFF	TGTGCCAGCAGTGCACGGGACAGGGGCCGCGGCACTGAAGCTTTCTTT
TRBV30	TRBJ1-1	few	NA	CAWSPRGRTAEAFF	TGTGCCTGGAGTCCCCGGGGTAGGACCGCTGAAGCTTTCTTT
TRBV10-1	TRBJ2-1	NA	NA	CASSDRAPYNEQFF	TGCGCCAGCAGTGACAGGGCCCCCTACAATGAGCAGTTCTTC
TRBV6-5	TRBJ1-3	once	NA	CASSYRGSSGNTIYF	TGTGCCAGCAGTTACAGGGGGAGCTCTGGAAACACCATATATTTT
TRBV6-5	TRBJ2-5	NA	NA	CASNTGQPQETQYF	TGTGCCAGCAATACCGGACAGCCACAAGAGACCCAGTACTTC
TRBV28	TRBJ1-1	NA	NA	CASSLGLMNTEAFF	TGTGCCAGCAGTTTGGGCCTAATGAACACTGAAGCTTTCTTT
TRBV4-1	TRBJ1-5	NA	TRBD1	CASSQALGTVNQPQHF	TGCGCCAGCAGCCAGGCCCTGGGGACAGTCAATCAGCCCCAGCATTTT
TRBV18	TRBJ1-3	NA	TRBD1	CASSPTGGFSGNTIYF	TGTGCCAGCTCACCAACAGGGGGTTTCTCTGGAAACACCATATATTTT
TRBV28	TRBJ2-7	NA	TRBD2	CASSSSGRAPYEQYF	TGTGCCAGCAGTTCTAGCGGGAGAGCGCCCTACGAGCAGTACTTC
TRBV10-3	TRBJ2-5	NA	TRBD1	CAIRGTVQETQYF	TGTGCCATCAGGGGGACAGTCCAAGAGACCCAGTACTTC
TRBV9	TRBJ2-3	NA	TRBD2	CASSRLAGADTQYF	TGTGCCAGCAGCAGACTAGCGGGAGCAGATACGCAGTATTTT
TRBV7-2	TRBJ2-3	NA	NA	CASSVISVGSTDTQYF	TGTGCCAGCAGCGTGATTAGCGTGGGGAGCACAGATACGCAGTATTTT
TRBV9	TRBJ2-3	NA	TRBD2	CASSVGTSGRDTQYF	TGTGCCAGCAGCGTAGGTACTAGCGGGAGGGATACGCAGTATTTT
TRBV19	TRBJ2-1	NA	NA	CASTLGEAHNEQFF	TGTGCCAGTACCCTCGGGGAGGCTCACAATGAGCAGTTCTTC
TRBV5-1	TRBJ1-1	once	NA	CASSLQDSFMNTEAFF	TGCGCCAGCAGCTTGCAGGACAGCTTCATGAACACTGAAGCTTTCTTT
TRBV19	TRBJ2-7	NA	NA	CASSILGAQSEQYF	TGTGCCAGTAGTATCCTTGGGGCGCAAAGCGAGCAGTACTTC
TRBV29-1	TRBJ2-2	NA	NA	CSVGAGNTGELFF	TGCAGCGTTGGGGCAGGGAACACCGGGGAGCTGTTTTTT
TRBV12-5	TRBJ1-6	once	TRBD1	CASGPPGQGNSPLHF	TGTGCTAGTGGCCCTCCGGGACAGGGGAATTCACCCCTCCACTTT
TRBV7-9	TRBJ1-1	NA	TRBD1	CASSKNTGDNTEAFF	TGTGCCAGCAGCAAAAATACAGGGGATAACACTGAAGCTTTCTTT
TRBV27	TRBJ2-1	NA	NA	CASTLPGSSYNEQFF	TGTGCCAGCACCCTCCCCGGGAGCTCCTACAATGAGCAGTTCTTC
TRBV28	TRBJ2-7	NA	TRBD2	CASSPTRLAGGYEQYF	TGTGCCAGCAGTCCCACCCGACTAGCAGGTGGCTACGAGCAGTACTTC
TRBV5-4	TRBJ2-5	NA	NA	CASSFRETQYF	TGTGCCAGCAGCTTCAGGGAGACCCAGTACTTC
TRBV30	TRBJ2-1	NA	NA	CAWSWGLAAWRPGYNEQFF	TGTGCCTGGAGTTGGGGGCTAGCGGCCTGGCGGCCCGGCTACAATGAGCAGTTCTTC
TRBV7-2	TRBJ2-1	NA	TRBD2	CASRSGLAGFNEQFF	TGTGCCAGCAGATCGGGACTAGCGGGATTTAATGAGCAGTTCTTC
TRBV30	TRBJ1-5	NA	NA	CAWSVIPGPFFHQPQHF	TGTGCCTGGAGTGTTATCCCAGGCCCGTTCTTTCATCAGCCCCAGCATTTT
TRBV7-2	TRBJ1-5	NA	TRBD1	CASSPDREQPQHF	TGTGCCAGCAGCCCGGACAGGGAACAGCCCCAGCATTTT
TRBV5-5	TRBJ2-7	NA	TRBD1	CASSKPGQESYEQYF	TGTGCCAGCAGCAAACCGGGACAGGAGTCATACGAGCAGTACTTC
TRBV25-1	TRBJ1-4	NA	TRBD1	CASSEWGGTGHGVGKLFF	TGTGCCAGCAGTGAATGGGGCGGGACAGGGCACGGGGTAGGAAAACTGTTTTTT
TRBV30	TRBJ1-5	NA	NA	CAWSVQGVRGAGGNQPQHF	TGTGCCTGGAGTGTACAAGGGGTTAGAGGGGCAGGGGGCAATCAGCCCCAGCATTTT
TRBV6-5	TRBJ1-4	NA	NA	CASSHGGRVMGKLFF	TGTGCCAGCAGTCACGGAGGGAGGGTAATGGGAAAACTGTTTTTT
TRBV29-1	TRBJ1-1	NA	NA	CSVHRGTEAFF	TGCAGCGTTCATAGGGGCACTGAAGCTTTCTTT
TRBV9	TRBJ1-2	NA	NA	CASSVAGKEDNYGYTF	TGTGCCAGCAGCGTAGCTGGGAAGGAGGATAACTATGGCTACACCTTC
TRBV10-3	TRBJ2-1	NA	NA	CAISLDISYNEQFF	TGTGCCATCAGCTTGGACATCTCATACAATGAGCAGTTCTTC
TRBV11-3	TRBJ1-3	NA	NA	CASSLLPDTSGNTIYF	TGTGCCAGCAGCTTGTTACCCGACACTTCAGGAAACACCATATATTTT
TRBV29-1	TRBJ2-7	NA	TRBD2	CSVSGTSGLYEQYF	TGCAGCGTTAGTGGGACTAGCGGATTATACGAGCAGTACTTC
TRBV15	TRBJ1-1	NA	TRBD1	CATRTGSGTEAFF	TGTGCCACCAGGACAGGGTCGGGCACTGAAGCTTTCTTT
TRBV20-1	TRBJ1-5	NA	TRBD1	CSASGDSQYQPQHF	TGCAGTGCTAGTGGGGACAGCCAGTATCAGCCCCAGCATTTT
TRBV29-1	TRBJ1-5	NA	TRBD1	CSVTTGTGNLPQHF	TGCAGCGTGACAACCGGGACAGGGAATTTGCCCCAGCATTTT
TRBV7-9	TRBJ1-4	NA	NA	CASSSASVANEKLFF	TGTGCCAGCAGCTCAGCGTCAGTGGCTAATGAAAAACTGTTTTTT
TRBV6-5	TRBJ2-5	NA	TRBD1	CASSRWGQQETQYF	TGTGCCAGCAGCAGATGGGGACAGCAAGAGACCCAGTACTTC
TRBV14	TRBJ2-1	NA	NA	CASSLSGYNEQFF	TGTGCCAGCAGCCTCTCCGGTTACAATGAGCAGTTCTTC
TRBV3-1/TRBV3-2	TRBJ2-7	NA	NA	CASSHGGKSSYEQYF	TGTGCCAGCAGCCATGGCGGGAAGAGCTCCTACGAGCAGTACTTC
TRBV11-2	TRBJ2-5	NA	TRBD1	CASSLAVPNRGKETQYF	TGTGCCAGCAGCTTAGCGGTCCCCAACAGGGGTAAAGAGACCCAGTACTTC
TRBV24-1	TRBJ2-7	NA	NA	CATSAGGPNEQYF	TGTGCCACCAGTGCAGGGGGGCCCAACGAGCAGTACTTC